The present TCR beta chain was sequenced within a study of CXCR3-negative and CXCR3-positive naive CD8 T cells. Looked up from germline, CDR1 is PRHDT and CDR2 is FYEKMQ (reference sequence). The CDR3 covers 12 residues. The method, 5' RACE with UMI labels, was used to prepare the TRB cDNA libraries. From its re-call of the 5' RACE reads, TCRdb lists each CDR3 protein once, without DNA. The sample has approximately 40,000 distinct CDR3 sequences. The chain carries TRBV13 and TRBJ1-6. The sample taken for sequencing was memory CD8+ T cells from blood. The TCR was taken from a human donor in good health. Some clones in this sample may be carry-over from other donors' samples. Here the CDR3 reads CASSYTSSPLHF.